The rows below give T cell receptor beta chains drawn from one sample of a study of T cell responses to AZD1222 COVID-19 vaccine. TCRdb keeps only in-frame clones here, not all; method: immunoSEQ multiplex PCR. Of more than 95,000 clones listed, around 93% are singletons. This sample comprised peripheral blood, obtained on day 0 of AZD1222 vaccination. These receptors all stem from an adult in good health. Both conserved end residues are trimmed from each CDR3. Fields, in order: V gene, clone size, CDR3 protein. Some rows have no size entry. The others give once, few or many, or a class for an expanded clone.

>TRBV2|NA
ASSEYLTNNSPLH
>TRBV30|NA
AWRRSGKGSYNEQF
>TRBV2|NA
AWAGPGEKLF
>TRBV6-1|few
ASSEGPTLH
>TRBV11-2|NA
ASSLRTGGAAEAF
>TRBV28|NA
ASSLPLTGEGEKLF
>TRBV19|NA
AIRDTSTNEKLF
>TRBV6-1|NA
ASSEWAGGITEAF
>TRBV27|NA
ASSLWGRSSLGNEQF
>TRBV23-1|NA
ASSHWTAFYGYT
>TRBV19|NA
ASSISLTGANVLT
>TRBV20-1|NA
SARDGQTQY
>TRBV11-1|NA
ASRTGGRYTEAF
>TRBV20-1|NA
SASLAGYNQPQH
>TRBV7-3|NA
ASSSHPGQNYEQY
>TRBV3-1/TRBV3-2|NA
ASSPEHPLKGYT
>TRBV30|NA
AGRQLNTEAF
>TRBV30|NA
ACTDRGILF
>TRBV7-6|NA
ASSLRWRAIYEQY
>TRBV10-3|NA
AISRDRDYNEQF
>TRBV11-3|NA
ASSLDGLSNNEQF
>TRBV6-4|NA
ASRGPQTTGPNQPQH
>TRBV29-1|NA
SVLGAGPINTEAF
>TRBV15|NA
ATSRARTGQNTGELF
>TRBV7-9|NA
ASSFDSNEAF
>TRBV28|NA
ASTPRRDGTGELF
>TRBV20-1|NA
SASMNRAYNEQF
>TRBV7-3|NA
ASSLWGSSGANVLT
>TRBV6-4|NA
ASSPRLAGNKDTQY
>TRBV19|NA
ATGGRLTNTGELF
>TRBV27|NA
ASSLFGVTQGGYGYT
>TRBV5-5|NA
ASSSSTDTQY
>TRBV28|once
ASSLYAGVNEQF
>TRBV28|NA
ASSFSYNEQF
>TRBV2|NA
ASSEAQDQPQH
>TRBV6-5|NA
ASKGGYSNQPQH
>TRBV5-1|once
ASSSGQTSQETQY
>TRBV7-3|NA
ASSLAGVGNTEAF
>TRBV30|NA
AWSEVGGRKLF
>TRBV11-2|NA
ASSLGMGNTIY
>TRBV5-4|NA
ASSWDRQGEQY
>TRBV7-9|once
ASSPTGVFGNTIY
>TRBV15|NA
ATSNQGASFYGYT
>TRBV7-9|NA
ASRLILGQQETQY
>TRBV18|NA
ASSQGVANEKLF
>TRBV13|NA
ASSPSNRDGGEKLF
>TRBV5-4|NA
ASSNLLAAVSSVGQF
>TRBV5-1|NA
ASSFGDRDNQPQH
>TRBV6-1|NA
ASSDRGRVGETQY
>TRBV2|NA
ASVQVGGYT
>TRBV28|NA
ASTPDGTGNSPLH
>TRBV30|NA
AWSATENYGYT
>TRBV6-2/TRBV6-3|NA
ASSVGGMNTEAF
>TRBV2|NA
ASNPNGGKADTQY
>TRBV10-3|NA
EVKGGWAF
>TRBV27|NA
ASRDRGNYGYT
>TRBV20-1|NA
SASRSPLQNQPQH
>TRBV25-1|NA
ASSTGTGSGANVLT
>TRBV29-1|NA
SVEPGPGELF
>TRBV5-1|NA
ASSPEGGLSYGYT